The 8 T cell receptor beta chains below were found in one sample sequenced in a study of human T cells and chemical hapten exposure. Each CDR3 protein is one row after TCRdb ran MiXCR on the 5' RACE reads. Among under 150,000 distinct CDR3 sequences listed, approximately 19% were seen once. Extraction of total RNA was performed on unfractionated whole blood. The receptors were sampled from a human donor in good health.

This clonotype was found a few times. This chain joins TRBV9 and TRBJ2-5; D might be TRBD1 (6 bases). V was trimmed by 0 bases and J by 1 base, leaving 19 bases between them. This CDR3 comprises 18 residues. Germline CDR1 reads SGDLS; CDR2 reads YYNGEE. The CDR3 region is CASSVGFPRQASQETQYF. The CDR3 bases are TGTGCCAGCAGCGTAGGGTTCCCTCGACAGGCTTCCCAAGAGACCCAGTACTTC.

This clonotype turned up a few times. The rearrangement uses TRBV15 and TRBJ1-5, with D perhaps matching TRBD1 (5 bases). Deletions cut 0 bases from V and 3 bases from J, with 9 bases between. Per the germline V gene, CDR1 is LNHNV and CDR2 is YYDKDF (reference sequence). The CDR3 totals 15 residues. The CDR3 nucleotides are TGTGCCACCAGCAGAGATTTACAGGTCAATCAGCCCCAGCATTTT. This sequence encodes CATSRDLQVNQPQHF.

In this sample, this clonotype turned up a few times. J is TRBJ2-3 and V is TRBV11-1, with 11 bases matching TRBD2. The CDR3 covers 20 residues. V trimming: 5 bases; J trimming: 2 bases; junction bases outside the gene matches: 18. CDR1 and CDR2 (germline): SGHAT, FQDESV (reference sequence). The CDR3 nucleotides read TGTGCCAGCAGCGCCCGACTAGCGGGACACCAACTCACGAACACAGATACGCAGTATTTT. Translated, it gives CASSARLAGHQLTNTDTQYF.

This clonotype has just a few counts. The chain carries TRBV27 and TRBJ1-5, with D tentatively TRBD1 (6 bases). Trimming removed 7 bases from V and 0 bases from J, with 19 bases in between. The V gene's germline CDR1 is MNHEY and CDR2 SMNVEV (reference sequence). This CDR3 contains 17 residues. The CDR3 DNA reads TGTGCCAGCAACCCATGGGGGGGGCCGGATAGCAATCAGCCCCAGCATTTT. This translates into CASNPWGGPDSNQPQHF.

This clonotype appeared a few times. CDR3 coding DNA: TGTGCCACCAGTGATTCCTCAATGGGAGCAAAACTGTTTTTT. It is translated as CATSDSSMGAKLFF. V is TRBV24-1 and J is TRBJ1-4; D is ambiguous. Germline lookup yields CDR1 KGHDR and CDR2 SFDVKD. V gave up 2 bases and J gave up 10 bases, with 13 bases separating them. This CDR3 contains 14 residues.

This clonotype was seen more than once but under ten times. This rearrangement joins TRBV11-2 to TRBJ1-2; no firm D call. The CDR3 sequence is 14 residues long. From germline, CDR1 is SGHAT and CDR2 FQNNGV. Trimming took off 2 bases at V and 8 bases at J, with 15 bases between the two ends. The CDR3 loop is CASSLFTTPWGYTF. The CDR3 DNA sequence: TGTGCCAGCAGCTTATTTACCACTCCCTGGGGCTACACCTTC.

This clonotype was seen a handful of times. The chain combines TRBV12-3 or TRBV12-4 with TRBJ2-7; 10 bases match TRBD2. V was pared by 6 bases and J by 6 bases, with 5 bases of the junction left unmatched. This CDR3 is 13 amino acids long. The CDR3 loop reads CASRGTSVSEQYF. CDR3 DNA sequence: TGTGCCAGCAGGGGGACTAGCGTTTCCGAGCAGTACTTC.

In its sample, this clonotype was seen a few times. V is TRBV3-1 and J is TRBJ2-3; the D gene is possibly TRBD1 (5 bases). Germline V lookup: CDR1 LGHDT, CDR2 YNNKEL (reference sequence). V was pared by 1 base and J by 1 base, with 15 bases between. This CDR3 region has 17 residues. The CDR3 loop is CASSQVVGRRGTDTQYF. The CDR3 DNA is TGTGCCAGCAGCCAAGTTGTGGGGCGGAGAGGCACAGATACGCAGTATTTT.